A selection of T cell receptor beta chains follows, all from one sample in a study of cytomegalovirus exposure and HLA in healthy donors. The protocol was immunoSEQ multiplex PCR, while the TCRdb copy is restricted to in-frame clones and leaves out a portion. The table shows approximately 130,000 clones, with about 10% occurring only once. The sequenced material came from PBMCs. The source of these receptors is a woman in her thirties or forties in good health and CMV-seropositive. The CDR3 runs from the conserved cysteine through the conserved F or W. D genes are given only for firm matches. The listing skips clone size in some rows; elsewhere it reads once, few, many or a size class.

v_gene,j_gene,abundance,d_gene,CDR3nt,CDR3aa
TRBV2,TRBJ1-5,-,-,TGTGCCAGCAGCCTCAGGACAGTCGGGGCGAATCAGCCCCAGCATTTT,CASSLRTVGANQPQHF
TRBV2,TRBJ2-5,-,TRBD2,TGTGCCAGCAGTTACCTAAGCGGGGTAGCGGGGGGAGAGACCCAGTACTTC,CASSYLSGVAGGETQYF
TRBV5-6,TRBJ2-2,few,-,TGTGCCAGCAGCTTGGGTGGCCGGGGCACCGGGGAGCTGTTTTTT,CASSLGGRGTGELFF
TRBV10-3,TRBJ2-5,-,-,TGTGCCATCAGTGATACCGTTGGACAGCCACAAGAGACCCAGTACTTC,CAISDTVGQPQETQYF
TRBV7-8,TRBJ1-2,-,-,TGTGCCAGCAGCTCGAGCGGCAACTATGGCTACACCTTC,CASSSSGNYGYTF
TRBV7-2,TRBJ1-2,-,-,TGTGCCAGCAGCGGCGACAGGCGCTATGGCTACACCTTC,CASSGDRRYGYTF
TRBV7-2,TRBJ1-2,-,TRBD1,TGTGCCAGCAGCCGCATGACAGGGGGCGAGGAAGGCTACACCTTC,CASSRMTGGEEGYTF
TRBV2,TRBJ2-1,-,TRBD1,TGTGCCAGCAGCAGCAGGGGGCGGCTTTTTGAGCAGTTCTTC,CASSSRGRLFEQFF
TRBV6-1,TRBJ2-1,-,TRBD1,TGTGCCAGCAGTGTGGGGACAGGCTACAATGAGCAGTTCTTC,CASSVGTGYNEQFF
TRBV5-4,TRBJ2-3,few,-,TGTGCCAGCAGCTTGGCGGGGGGCAATACGCAGTATTTT,CASSLAGGNTQYF
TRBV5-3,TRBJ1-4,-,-,TGTGCCAGAAGCTTCAGGGGAACTAATGAAAAACTGTTTTTT,CARSFRGTNEKLFF
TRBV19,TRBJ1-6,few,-,TGTGCCAGTAGAACAGGGTCTTCCTATAATTCACCCCTCCACTTT,CASRTGSSYNSPLHF
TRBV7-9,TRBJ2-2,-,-,TGTGCCAGCAATCCCGGGACCGGGGAGCTGTTTTTT,CASNPGTGELFF
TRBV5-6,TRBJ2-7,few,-,TGTGCCAGCAGCTTGAAGGACTACGAGCAGTACTTC,CASSLKDYEQYF
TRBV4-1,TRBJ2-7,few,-,TGCGCCAGCAGCTTGCAGATCGGGACACCCTACGAGCAGTACTTC,CASSLQIGTPYEQYF
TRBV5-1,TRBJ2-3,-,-,TGCGCCAGCAGCTTCCTCACAGATACGCAGTATTTT,CASSFLTDTQYF
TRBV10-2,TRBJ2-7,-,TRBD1,TGCGCCAGCAGACGGACAGGGAGCTCCTACGAGCAGTACTTC,CASRRTGSSYEQYF